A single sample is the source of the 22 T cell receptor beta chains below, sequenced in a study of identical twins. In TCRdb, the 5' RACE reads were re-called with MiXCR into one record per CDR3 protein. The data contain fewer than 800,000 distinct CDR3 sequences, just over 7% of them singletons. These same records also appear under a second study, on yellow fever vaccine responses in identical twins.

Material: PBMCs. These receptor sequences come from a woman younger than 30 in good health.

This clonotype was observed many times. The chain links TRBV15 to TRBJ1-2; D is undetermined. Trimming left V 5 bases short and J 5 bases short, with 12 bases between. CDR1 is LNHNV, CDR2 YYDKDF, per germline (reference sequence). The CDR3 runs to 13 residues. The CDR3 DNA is TGTGCCACCAGCTCGGTCTTAAGTTATGGCTACACCTTC. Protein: CATSSVLSYGYTF.

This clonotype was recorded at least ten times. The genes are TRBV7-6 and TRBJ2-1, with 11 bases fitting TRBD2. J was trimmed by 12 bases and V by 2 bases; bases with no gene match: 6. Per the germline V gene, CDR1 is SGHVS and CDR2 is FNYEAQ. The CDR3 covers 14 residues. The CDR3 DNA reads TGTGCCAGCAGCTTACTAGCGGGAGGCACTGGGCAGTTCTTC. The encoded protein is CASSLLAGGTGQFF.

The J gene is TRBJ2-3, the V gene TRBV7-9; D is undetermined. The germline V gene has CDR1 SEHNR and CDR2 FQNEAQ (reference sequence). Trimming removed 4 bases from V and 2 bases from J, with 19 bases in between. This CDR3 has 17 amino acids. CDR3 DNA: TGTGCCAGCAGCTCCCTTTTATCAACCCCTGTCACAGATACGCAGTATTTT. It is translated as CASSSLLSTPVTDTQYF.

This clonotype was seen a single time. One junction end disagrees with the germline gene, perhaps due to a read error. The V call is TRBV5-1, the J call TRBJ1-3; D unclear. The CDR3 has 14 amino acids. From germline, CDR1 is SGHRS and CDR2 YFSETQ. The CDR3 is CAGSLASSGNTIYF. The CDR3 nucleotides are TGCGCCGGCAGCTTGGCCAGCTCTGGAAACACCATATATTTT.

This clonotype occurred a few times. Here the CDR3 reads CASSLDRGAGANVLTF. As DNA, the CDR3 is TGCGCCAGCAGCTTGGACAGGGGGGCCGGGGCCAACGTCCTGACTTTC. The V gene is TRBV5-1, the J gene TRBJ2-6, with TRBD1 matching 8 bases. The CDR3 extends over 16 amino acids. Losses at the gene ends were 0 bases for V and 4 bases for J; bases not matched to a gene: 3. Germline V lookup: CDR1 SGHRS, CDR2 YFSETQ.

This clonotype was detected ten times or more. The CDR3 coding sequence is TGCAGCGGAGGGACAGGGAAGAACACTGAAGCTTTCTTT. This codes for CSGGTGKNTEAFF. V usage is TRBV29-1 and J usage is TRBJ1-1, with TRBD1 matching over 9 bases. With 7 bases clipped from V and 1 base from J, the junction kept 4 bases outside the gene matches. Germline-derived CDR1 and CDR2 are SQVTM and ANQGSEA. The length of the CDR3 is 13 residues. Complete variable domain (other parts from reference TRBV29-1 and TRBJ1-1): SAVISQKPSRDICQRGTSLTIQCQVDSQVTMMFWYRQQPGQSLTLIATANQGSEATYESGFVIDKFPISRPNLTFSTLTVSNMSPEDSSIYLCSGGTGKNTEAFFGQGTRLTVV.

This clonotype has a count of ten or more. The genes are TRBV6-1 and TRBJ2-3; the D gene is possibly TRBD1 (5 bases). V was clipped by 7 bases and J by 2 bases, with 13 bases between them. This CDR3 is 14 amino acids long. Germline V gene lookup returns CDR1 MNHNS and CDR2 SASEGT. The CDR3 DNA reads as TGTGCCAGCACCCCAGGACACTCCACAGATACGCAGTATTTT. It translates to CASTPGHSTDTQYF.

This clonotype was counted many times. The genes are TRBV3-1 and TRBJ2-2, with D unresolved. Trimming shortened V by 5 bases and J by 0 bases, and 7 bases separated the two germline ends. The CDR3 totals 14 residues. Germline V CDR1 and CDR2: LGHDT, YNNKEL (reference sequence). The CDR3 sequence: CASSYLPNTGELFF. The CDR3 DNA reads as TGTGCCAGCAGCTATTTACCGAACACCGGGGAGCTGTTTTTT.

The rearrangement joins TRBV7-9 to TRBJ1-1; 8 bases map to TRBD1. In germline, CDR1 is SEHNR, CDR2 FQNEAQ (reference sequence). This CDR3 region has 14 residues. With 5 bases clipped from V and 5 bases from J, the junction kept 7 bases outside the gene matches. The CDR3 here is CASSPEDRETEAFF. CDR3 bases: TGTGCCAGCAGCCCAGAGGACAGGGAAACTGAAGCTTTCTTT.

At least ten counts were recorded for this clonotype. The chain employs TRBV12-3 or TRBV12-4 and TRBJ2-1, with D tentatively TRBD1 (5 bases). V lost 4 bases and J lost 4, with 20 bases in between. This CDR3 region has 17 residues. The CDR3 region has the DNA TGTGCCAGCAGTTCCCCCCCGACAGCTTGGAGATACAATGAGCAGTTCTTC. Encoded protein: CASSSPPTAWRYNEQFF.

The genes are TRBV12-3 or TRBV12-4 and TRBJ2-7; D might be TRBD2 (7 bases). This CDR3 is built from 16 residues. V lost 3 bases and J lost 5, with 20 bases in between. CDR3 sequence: CASSFWGGGVRDEQYF. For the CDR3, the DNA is TGTGCCAGCAGTTTTTGGGGAGGGGGGGTTCGGGACGAGCAGTACTTC.

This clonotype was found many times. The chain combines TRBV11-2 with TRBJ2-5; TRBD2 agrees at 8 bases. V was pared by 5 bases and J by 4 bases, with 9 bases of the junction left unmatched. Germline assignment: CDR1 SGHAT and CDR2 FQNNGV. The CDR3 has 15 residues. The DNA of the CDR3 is TGTGCCAGCAGCGTGCCGGGACTAGGGGCAGAGACCCAGTACTTC. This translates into CASSVPGLGAETQYF.

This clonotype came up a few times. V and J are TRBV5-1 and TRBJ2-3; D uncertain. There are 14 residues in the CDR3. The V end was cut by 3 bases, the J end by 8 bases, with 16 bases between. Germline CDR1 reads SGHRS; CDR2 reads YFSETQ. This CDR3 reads CASSSSAPRSTQYF. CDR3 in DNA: TGCGCCAGCAGCTCCTCGGCCCCTCGGAGTACGCAGTATTTT.

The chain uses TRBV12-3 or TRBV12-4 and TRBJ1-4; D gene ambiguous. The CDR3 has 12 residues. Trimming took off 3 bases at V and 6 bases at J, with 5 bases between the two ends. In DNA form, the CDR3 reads TGTGCCAGCAGTTTTGGCGATGAAAAACTGTTTTTT. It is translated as CASSFGDEKLFF.

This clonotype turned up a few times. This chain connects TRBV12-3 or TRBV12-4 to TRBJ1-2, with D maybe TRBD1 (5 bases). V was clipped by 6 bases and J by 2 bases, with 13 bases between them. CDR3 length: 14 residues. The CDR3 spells CASSLKQENYGYTF. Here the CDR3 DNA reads TGTGCCAGCAGCTTAAAACAGGAAAACTATGGCTACACCTTC.

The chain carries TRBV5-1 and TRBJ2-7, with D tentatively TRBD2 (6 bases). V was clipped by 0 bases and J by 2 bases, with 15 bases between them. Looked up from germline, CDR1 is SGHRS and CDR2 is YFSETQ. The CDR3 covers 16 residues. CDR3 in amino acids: CASSLGPAGLTYEQYF. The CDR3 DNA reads TGCGCCAGCAGCTTGGGGCCCGCGGGACTCACCTACGAGCAGTACTTC.

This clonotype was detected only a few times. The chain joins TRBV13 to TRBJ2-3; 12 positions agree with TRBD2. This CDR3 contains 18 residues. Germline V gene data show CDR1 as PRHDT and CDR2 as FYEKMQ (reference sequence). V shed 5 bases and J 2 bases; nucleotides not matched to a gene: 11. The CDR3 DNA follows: TGTGCCAGCAGCATCGCCTGGCTAGCGGGAGGGAACACAGATACGCAGTATTTT. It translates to CASSIAWLAGGNTDTQYF.

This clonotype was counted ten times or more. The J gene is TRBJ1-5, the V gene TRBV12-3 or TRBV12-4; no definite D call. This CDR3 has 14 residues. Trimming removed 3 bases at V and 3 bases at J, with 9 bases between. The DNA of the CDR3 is TGTGCCAGCAGTTTTAATGGTCACAATCAGCCCCAGCATTTT. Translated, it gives CASSFNGHNQPQHF.

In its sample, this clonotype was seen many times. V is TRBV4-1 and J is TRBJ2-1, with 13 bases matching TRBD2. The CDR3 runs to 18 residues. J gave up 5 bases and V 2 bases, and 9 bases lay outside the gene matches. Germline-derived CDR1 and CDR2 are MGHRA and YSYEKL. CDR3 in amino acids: CASSQPPGLAGANNEQFF. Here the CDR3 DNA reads TGCGCCAGCAGCCAACCCCCTGGACTAGCGGGGGCTAACAATGAGCAGTTCTTC.

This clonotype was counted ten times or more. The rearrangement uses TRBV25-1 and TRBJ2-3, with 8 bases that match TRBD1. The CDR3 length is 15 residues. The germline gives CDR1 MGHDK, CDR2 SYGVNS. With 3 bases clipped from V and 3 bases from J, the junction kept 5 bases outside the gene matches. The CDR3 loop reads CASSDHRGSTDTQYF. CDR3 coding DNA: TGTGCCAGCAGTGATCACAGGGGGTCTACAGATACGCAGTATTTT. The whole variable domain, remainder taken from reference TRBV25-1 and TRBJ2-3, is EADIYQTPRYLVIGTGKKITLECSQTMGHDKMYWYQQDPGMELHLIHYSYGVNSTEKGDLSSESTVSRIRTEHFPLTLESARPSHTSQYLCASSDHRGSTDTQYFGPGTRLTVL.

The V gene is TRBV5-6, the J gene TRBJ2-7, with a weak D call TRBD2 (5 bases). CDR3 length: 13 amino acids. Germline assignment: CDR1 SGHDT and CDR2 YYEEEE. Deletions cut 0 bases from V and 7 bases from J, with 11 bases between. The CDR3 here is CASSLVVGGEQYV. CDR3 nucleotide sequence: TGTGCCAGCAGCTTGGTCGTGGGCGGGGAGCAGTACGTC.

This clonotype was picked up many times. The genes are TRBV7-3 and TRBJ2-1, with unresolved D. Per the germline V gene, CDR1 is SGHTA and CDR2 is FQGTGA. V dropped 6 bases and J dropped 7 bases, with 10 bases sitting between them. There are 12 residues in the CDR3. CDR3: CASSLGRNEQFF. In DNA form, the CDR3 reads TGTGCCAGCAGTTTAGGCAGGAATGAGCAGTTCTTC. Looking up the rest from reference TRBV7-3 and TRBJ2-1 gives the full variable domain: GAGVSQTPSNKVTEKGKYVELRCDPISGHTALYWYRQSLGQGPEFLIYFQGTGAADDSGLPNDRFFAVRPEGSVSTLKIQRTERGDSAVYLCASSLGRNEQFFGPGTRLTVL.